These T cell receptor beta chains were read from a single sample in a study of control samples from healthy donors and cancer patients. Libraries were prepared by immunoSEQ multiplex PCR; TCRdb keeps only in-frame clonotypes and omits some of them. The sample has tens of thousands of clones; more than 80% are singletons. The specimen was blood. These receptors came from a woman aged 25 to 39 in good health. CDR3s include the opening cysteine and the closing phenylalanine or tryptophan. A D gene is named only where the DNA matches it firmly.

V	D	length	J	DNA	CDR3
TRBV29-1	TRBD2	14	TRBJ2-1	TGCAGCGTTCTTCGGCGGGAGGGCCGAGGTGAGCAGTTCTTC	CSVLRREGRGEQFF
TRBV18	.	13	TRBJ1-1	TGTGCCAGCTCAGCTGGACAGAACACTGAAGCTTTCTTT	CASSAGQNTEAFF
TRBV19	.	13	TRBJ2-2	TGTGCCAGTAGTATAGGAGGCGGCGGGGAGCTGTTTTTT	CASSIGGGGELFF
TRBV6-5	.	14	TRBJ2-1	TGTGCCAGCAGTTATGGCCACCCCGTTGGGGAGCAGTTCTTC	CASSYGHPVGEQFF
TRBV13	.	13	TRBJ1-2	TGTGCCAGCAGCTTAGGAAATAACTATGGCTACACCTTC	CASSLGNNYGYTF
TRBV5-1	.	12	TRBJ2-7	TGCGCCAGCAGCTTACAGGGCTACGAGCAGTACTTC	CASSLQGYEQYF
TRBV4-2	.	13	TRBJ2-1	TGTGCCAGCAGCCAAGATGGGAGTAATGAGCAGTTCTTC	CASSQDGSNEQFF
TRBV14	.	13	TRBJ2-7	TGTGCCAGCAGCCAAGATCGAGTTACCGAGCAGTACTTC	CASSQDRVTEQYF
TRBV19	.	16	TRBJ2-2	TGTGCCAGTAGTATTTGGCAGCCCCTCAACACCGGGGAGCTGTTTTTT	CASSIWQPLNTGELFF
TRBV29-1	.	11	TRBJ1-1	TGCAGCGTCAGGGTCGGGACTGAAGCTTTCTTT	CSVRVGTEAFF